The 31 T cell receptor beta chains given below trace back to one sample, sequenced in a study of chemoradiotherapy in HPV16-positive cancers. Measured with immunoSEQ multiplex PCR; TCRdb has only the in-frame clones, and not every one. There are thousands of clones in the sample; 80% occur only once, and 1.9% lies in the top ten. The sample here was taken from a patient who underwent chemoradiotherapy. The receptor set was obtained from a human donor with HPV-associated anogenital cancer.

The CDR3 DNA reads TGTGCCAGCAGCCAAGGGTCGGGGACGCAGTATTTT. This encodes CASSQGSGTQYF. This chain joins TRBV14 and TRBJ2-3; D possibly corresponds to TRBD2 (5 bases). The V end lost 1 base, the J end lost 9 bases, and 8 bases lay between the germline ends. Germline V gene sequence: CDR1 SGHDN, CDR2 FVKESK. The CDR3 extends over 12 amino acids. Complete variable domain (other parts from reference TRBV14 and TRBJ2-3): EAGVTQFPSHSVIEKGQTVTLRCDPISGHDNLYWYRRVMGKEIKFLLHFVKESKQDESGMPNNRFLAERTGGTYSTLKVQPAELEDSGVYFCASSQGSGTQYFGPGTRLTVL.

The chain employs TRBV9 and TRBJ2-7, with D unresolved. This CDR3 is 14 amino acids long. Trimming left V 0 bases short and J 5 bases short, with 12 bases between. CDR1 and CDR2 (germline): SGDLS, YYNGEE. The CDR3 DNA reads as TGTGCCAGCAGCGTAGCTCCCCATAGGGACGAGCAGTACTTC. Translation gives CASSVAPHRDEQYF.

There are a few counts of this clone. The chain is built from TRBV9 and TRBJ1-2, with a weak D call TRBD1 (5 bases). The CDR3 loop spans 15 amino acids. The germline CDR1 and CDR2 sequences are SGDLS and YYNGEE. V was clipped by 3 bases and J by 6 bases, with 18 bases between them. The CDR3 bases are TGTGCCAGCAGCGCCGGAGCTACGGGGCGGGATGGCTACACCTTC. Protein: CASSAGATGRDGYTF.

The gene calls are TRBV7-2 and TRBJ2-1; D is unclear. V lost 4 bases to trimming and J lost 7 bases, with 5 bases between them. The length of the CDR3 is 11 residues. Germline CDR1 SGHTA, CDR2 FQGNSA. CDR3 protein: CASSYFNEQFF. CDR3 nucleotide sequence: TGTGCCAGCAGCTATTTTAATGAGCAGTTCTTC.

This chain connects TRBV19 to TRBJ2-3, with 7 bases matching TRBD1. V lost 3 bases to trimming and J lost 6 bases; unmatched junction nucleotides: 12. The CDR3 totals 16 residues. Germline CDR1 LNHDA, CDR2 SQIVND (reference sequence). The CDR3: CASSMPGQTLRDTQYF. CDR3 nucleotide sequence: TGTGCCAGTAGTATGCCGGGACAGACCCTCAGGGATACGCAGTATTTT.

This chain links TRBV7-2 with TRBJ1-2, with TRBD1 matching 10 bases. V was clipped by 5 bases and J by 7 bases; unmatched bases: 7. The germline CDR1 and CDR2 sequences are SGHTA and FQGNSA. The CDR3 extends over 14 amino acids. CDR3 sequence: CASSTGQGESGYTF. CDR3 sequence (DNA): TGTGCCAGCAGCACTGGACAGGGGGAGTCTGGCTACACCTTC.

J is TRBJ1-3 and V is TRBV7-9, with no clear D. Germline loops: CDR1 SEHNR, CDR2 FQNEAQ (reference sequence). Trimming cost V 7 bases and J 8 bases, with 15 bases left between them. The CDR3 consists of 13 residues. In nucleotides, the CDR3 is TGTGCCAGCATCCTTAGAGGACGGGACACCATATATTTT. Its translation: CASILRGRDTIYF.

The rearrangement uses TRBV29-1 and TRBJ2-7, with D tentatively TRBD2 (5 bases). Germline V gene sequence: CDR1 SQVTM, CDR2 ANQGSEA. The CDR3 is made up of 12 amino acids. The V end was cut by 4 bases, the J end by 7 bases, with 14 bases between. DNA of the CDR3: TGCAGCGTTGCTACTAGTCCGGGGGAGCAGTACTTC. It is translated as CSVATSPGEQYF.

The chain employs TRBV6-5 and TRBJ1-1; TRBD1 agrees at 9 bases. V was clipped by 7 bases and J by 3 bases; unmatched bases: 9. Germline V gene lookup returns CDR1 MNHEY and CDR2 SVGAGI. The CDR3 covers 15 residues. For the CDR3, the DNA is TGTGCCAGCATCCGGGACAGGGAACATCACACTGAAGCTTTCTTT. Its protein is CASIRDREHHTEAFF.

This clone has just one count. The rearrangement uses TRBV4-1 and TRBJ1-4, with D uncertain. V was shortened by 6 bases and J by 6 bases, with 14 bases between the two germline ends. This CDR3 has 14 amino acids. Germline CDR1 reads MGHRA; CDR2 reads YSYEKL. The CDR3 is CASRLEGSYEKLFF. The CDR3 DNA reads TGCGCCAGCAGGCTTGAAGGGAGCTATGAAAAACTGTTTTTT.

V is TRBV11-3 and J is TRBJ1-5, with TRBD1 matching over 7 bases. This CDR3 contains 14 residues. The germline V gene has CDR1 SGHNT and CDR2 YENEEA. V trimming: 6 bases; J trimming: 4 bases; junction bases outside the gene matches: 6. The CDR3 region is CASSLTGRNQPQHF. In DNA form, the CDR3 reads TGTGCCAGCAGTCTGACAGGGAGGAATCAGCCCCAGCATTTT.

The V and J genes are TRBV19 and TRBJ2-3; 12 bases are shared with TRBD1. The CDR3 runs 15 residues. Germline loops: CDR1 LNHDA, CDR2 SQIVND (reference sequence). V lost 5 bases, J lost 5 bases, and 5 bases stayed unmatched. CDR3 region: CASSPGQGAEDTQYF. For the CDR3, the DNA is TGTGCCAGTAGTCCGGGACAGGGGGCTGAAGATACGCAGTATTTT.

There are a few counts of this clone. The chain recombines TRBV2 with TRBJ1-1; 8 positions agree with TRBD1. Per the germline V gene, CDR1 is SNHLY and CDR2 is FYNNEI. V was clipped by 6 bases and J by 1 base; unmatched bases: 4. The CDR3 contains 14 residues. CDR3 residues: CASRRTGTNTEAFF. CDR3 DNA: TGTGCCAGCAGGAGGACAGGGACGAACACTGAAGCTTTCTTT.

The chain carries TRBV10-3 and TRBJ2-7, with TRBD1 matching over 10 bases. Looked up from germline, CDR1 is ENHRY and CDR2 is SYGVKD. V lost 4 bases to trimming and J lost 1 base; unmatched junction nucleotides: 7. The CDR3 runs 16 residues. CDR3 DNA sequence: TGTGCCATCAGTGGGGAGCGGGACAGGGGTTCCTACGAGCAGTACTTC. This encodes CAISGERDRGSYEQYF.

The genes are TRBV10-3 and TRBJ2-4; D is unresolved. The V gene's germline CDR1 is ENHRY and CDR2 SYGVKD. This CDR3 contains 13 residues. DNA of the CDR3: TGTGACAGTTACCCGGTGGCCAAAAACATTCAGTACTTC. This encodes CDSYPVAKNIQYF.

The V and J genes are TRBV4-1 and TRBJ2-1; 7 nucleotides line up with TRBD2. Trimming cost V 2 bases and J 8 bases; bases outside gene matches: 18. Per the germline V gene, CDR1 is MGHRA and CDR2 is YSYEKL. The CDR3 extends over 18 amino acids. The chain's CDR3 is CASSQLGTDRSGMDEQFF. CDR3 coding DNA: TGCGCCAGCAGCCAACTCGGGACGGATCGCAGCGGGATGGATGAGCAGTTCTTC.

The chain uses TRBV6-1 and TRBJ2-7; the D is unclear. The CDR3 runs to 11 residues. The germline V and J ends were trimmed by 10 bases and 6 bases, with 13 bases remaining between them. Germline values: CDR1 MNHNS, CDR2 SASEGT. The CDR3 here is CATTTSAEQYF. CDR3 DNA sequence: TGTGCCACCACAACTTCCGCCGAGCAGTACTTC.

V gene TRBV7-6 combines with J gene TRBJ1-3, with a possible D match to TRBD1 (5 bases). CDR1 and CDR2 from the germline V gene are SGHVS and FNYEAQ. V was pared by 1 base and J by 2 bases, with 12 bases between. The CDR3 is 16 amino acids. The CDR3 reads CASSLVVGGAGNTIYF. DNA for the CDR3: TGTGCCAGCAGCTTAGTAGTGGGGGGGGCTGGAAACACCATATATTTT.

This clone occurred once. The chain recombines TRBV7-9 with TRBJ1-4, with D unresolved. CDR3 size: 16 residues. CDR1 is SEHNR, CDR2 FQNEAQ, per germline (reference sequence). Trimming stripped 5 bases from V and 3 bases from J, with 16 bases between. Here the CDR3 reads CASSIGVGTANEKLFF. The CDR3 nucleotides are TGTGCCAGCAGCATCGGGGTGGGAACGGCTAATGAAAAACTGTTTTTT.

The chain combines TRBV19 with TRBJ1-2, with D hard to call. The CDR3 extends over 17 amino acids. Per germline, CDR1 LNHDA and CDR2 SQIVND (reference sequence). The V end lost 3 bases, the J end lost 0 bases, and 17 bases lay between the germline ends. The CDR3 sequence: CASSMDVKTPSNYGYTF. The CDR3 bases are TGTGCCAGTAGTATGGACGTAAAGACCCCTTCTAACTATGGCTACACCTTC.

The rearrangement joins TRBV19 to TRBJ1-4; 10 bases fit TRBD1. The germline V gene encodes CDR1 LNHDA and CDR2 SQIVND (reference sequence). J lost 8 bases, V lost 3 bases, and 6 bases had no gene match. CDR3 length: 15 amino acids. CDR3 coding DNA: TGTGCCAGTAGTATGGGGACAGGGGCAGGAGAAAAACTGTTTTTT. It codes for CASSMGTGAGEKLFF.

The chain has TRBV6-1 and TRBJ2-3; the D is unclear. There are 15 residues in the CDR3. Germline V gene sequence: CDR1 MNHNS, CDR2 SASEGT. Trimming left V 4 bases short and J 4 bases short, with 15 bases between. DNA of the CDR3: TGTGCCAGCAGTGTATCAGCGCTAGGAGCAGATACGCAGTATTTT. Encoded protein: CASSVSALGADTQYF.

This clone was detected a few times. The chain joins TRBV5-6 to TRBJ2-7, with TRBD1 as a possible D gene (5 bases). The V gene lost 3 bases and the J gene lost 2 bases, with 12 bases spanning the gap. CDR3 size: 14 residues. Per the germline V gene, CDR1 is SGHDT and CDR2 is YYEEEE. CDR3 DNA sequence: TGTGCCAGCAGCTGGGGCCTGGAGACCTACGAGCAGTACTTC. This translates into CASSWGLETYEQYF. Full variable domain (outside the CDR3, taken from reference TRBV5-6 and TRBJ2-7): DAGVTQSPTHLIKTRGQQVTLRCSPKSGHDTVSWYQQALGQGPQFIFQYYEEEERQRGNFPDRFSGHQFPNYSSELNVNALLLGDSALYLCASSWGLETYEQYFGPGTRLTVT.

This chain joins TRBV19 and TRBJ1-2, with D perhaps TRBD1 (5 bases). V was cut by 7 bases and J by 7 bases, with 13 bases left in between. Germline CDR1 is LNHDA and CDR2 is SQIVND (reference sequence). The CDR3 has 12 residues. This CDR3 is CASNSAGGGYTF. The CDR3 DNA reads TGTGCCAGTAACTCGGCTGGGGGTGGCTACACCTTC.

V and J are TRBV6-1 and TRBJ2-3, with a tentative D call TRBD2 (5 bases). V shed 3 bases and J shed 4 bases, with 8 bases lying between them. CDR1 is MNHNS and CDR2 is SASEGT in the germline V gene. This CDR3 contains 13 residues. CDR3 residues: CASSDMDSDTQYF. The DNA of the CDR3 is TGTGCCAGCAGTGATATGGACTCAGATACGCAGTATTTT.

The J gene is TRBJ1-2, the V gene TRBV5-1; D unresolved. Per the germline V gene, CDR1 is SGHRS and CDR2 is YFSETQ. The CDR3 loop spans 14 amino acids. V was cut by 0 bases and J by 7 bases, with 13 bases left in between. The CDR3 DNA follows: TGCGCCAGCAGCTTGGCCGCGGGGTCCGGTGGCTACACCTTC. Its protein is CASSLAAGSGGYTF.

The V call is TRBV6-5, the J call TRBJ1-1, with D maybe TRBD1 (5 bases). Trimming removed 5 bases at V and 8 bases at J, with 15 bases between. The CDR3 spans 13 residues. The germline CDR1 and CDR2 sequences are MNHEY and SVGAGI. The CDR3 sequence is CASSHRQTREAFF. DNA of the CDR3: TGTGCCAGCAGTCACAGACAGACTCGAGAAGCTTTCTTT.

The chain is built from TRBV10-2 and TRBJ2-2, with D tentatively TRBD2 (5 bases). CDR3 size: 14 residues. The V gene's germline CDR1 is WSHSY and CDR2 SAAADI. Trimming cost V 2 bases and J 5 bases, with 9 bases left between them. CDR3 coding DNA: TGCGCCAGCAGTGAGGGACTTCCGACCGGGGAGCTGTTTTTT. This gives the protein CASSEGLPTGELFF.

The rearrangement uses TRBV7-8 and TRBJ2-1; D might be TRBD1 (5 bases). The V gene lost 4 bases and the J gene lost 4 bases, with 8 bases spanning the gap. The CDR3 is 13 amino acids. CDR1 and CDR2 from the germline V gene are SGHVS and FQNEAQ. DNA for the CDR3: TGTGCCAGCAGCTCTGGACAATACAATGAGCAGTTCTTC. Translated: CASSSGQYNEQFF.

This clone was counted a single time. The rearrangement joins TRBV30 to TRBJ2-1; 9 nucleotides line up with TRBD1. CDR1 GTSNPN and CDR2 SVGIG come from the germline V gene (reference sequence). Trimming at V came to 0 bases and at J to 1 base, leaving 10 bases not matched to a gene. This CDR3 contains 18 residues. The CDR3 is CAWSVGLWGTGSYNEQFF. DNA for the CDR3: TGTGCCTGGAGTGTAGGTTTGTGGGGGACAGGGTCCTACAATGAGCAGTTCTTC.

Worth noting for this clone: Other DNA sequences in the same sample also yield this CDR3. In DNA, the CDR3 is TGTGCCAGCGGGAACAGGGGCGATCAGCCCCAGCATTTT. Protein product: CASGNRGDQPQHF. The V call is TRBV7-2, the J call TRBJ1-5; 7 bases agree with TRBD1. The CDR3 is 13 residues long. Germline-derived CDR1 and CDR2 are SGHTA and FQGNSA. Losses at the gene ends were 8 bases for V and 5 bases for J; bases not matched to a gene: 6.